A single sample is the source of the 25 T cell receptor beta chains below, sequenced in a study of T cell repertoires in cytomegalovirus infection (dated by TCRdb to about 2019). Sequencing used an Illumina HiSeq 1500. Clones were called with MiXCR by TCRdb after fastp trimmed the public reads at Q25, and only in-frame beta chains were retained. Every CDR3 protein is listed once, alongside the most common genes and DNA of its rows. In this sample the table shows around 70,000 distinct CDR3 sequences, 4% of which occur a single time. The leading ten clones occupy 20% to 25% of the sample. The sequenced sample was PBMCs. These receptors originate from a human donor in good health (CMV status not recorded). Some clones in this sample may be carry-over from other donors' samples.

This clonotype has ten or more counts. The chain combines TRBV24-1 with TRBJ2-1, with 8 positions matching TRBD2. The CDR3 runs 15 residues. The junction had 4 bases not matched to a gene; V was cut back by 4 bases and J by 3 bases. Per germline, CDR1 KGHDR and CDR2 SFDVKD. The CDR3 region has the DNA TGTGCCACCAGTGACCACGGGGGGGACTACAATGAGCAGTTCTTC. Translating gives CATSDHGGDYNEQFF.

Notes on this clonotype: This may stem from a read error, because a much larger clone lies one nucleotide away. V usage is TRBV7-2 and J usage is TRBJ2-1; TRBD2 agrees at 7 bases. The J segment lost 5 bases and the V segment lost 1 base, leaving 5 bases of the junction unmatched. The germline CDR1 and CDR2 sequences are SGHTA and FQGNSA. The CDR3 is made up of 15 amino acids. DNA for the CDR3: TGTGCCAGCAGCTTAGTAAGGGCGGGGGACAATGAGCAGTTCTTC. It encodes CASSLVRAGDNEQFF.

This clonotype appeared many times. This chain joins TRBV7-9 and TRBJ2-3; TRBD2 matches at 9 bases. The germline V gene has CDR1 SEHNR and CDR2 FQNEAQ (reference sequence). There are 16 residues in the CDR3. V gave up 2 bases and J gave up 3 bases; unmatched junction bases: 6. CDR3 in DNA: TGTGCCAGCAGCTTATGGTTAGCGGGGGAGACAGATACGCAGTATTTT. Residues: CASSLWLAGETDTQYF. The complete variable domain, with remaining parts taken from reference TRBV7-9 and TRBJ2-3, reads DTGVSQNPRHKITKRGQNVTFRCDPISEHNRLYWYRQTLGQGPEFLTYFQNEAQLEKSRLLSDRFSAERPKGSFSTLEIQRTEQGDSAMYLCASSLWLAGETDTQYFGPGTRLTVL.

Many counts were recorded for this clonotype. This rearrangement joins TRBV28 to TRBJ1-2; no clear D. This CDR3 region has 13 residues. Trimming took 8 bases from V and 4 from J, leaving 14 bases between them. Looked up from germline, CDR1 is MDHEN and CDR2 is SYDVKM. In nucleotides, the CDR3 is TGTGCCAGCCGGGATCTCATGGGCTATGGCTACACCTTC. Encoded protein: CASRDLMGYGYTF.

This clonotype was counted at least ten times. CDR3 residues: CASSLVRLAVYNEQFF. The DNA of the CDR3 is TGTGCCAGCAGCTTAGTTAGACTAGCGGTCTACAATGAGCAGTTCTTC. The chain combines TRBV7-2 with TRBJ2-1; TRBD2 agrees at 9 bases. The ends lost 1 base at V and 3 bases at J; junction bases unmatched: 4. This CDR3 is 16 amino acids long. Per germline, CDR1 SGHTA and CDR2 FQGNSA.

In this sample, this clonotype turned up many times. The chain couples TRBV6-8 to TRBJ2-7; 7 nucleotides agree with TRBD2. The CDR3 has 12 residues. The junction had 2 bases not matched to a gene; V was cut back by 5 bases and J by 4 bases. Germline V CDR1 and CDR2: MNHGY, SAAAGT. The CDR3 is CASSRLAYEQYF. CDR3 nucleotide sequence: TGTGCCAGCAGTAGACTAGCTTACGAGCAGTACTTC.

This clonotype was picked up many times. The rearrangement joins TRBV7-2 to TRBJ2-7; 8 bases are a match to TRBD2. V lost 8 bases, J lost 5 bases, and 17 bases stayed unmatched. Looked up from germline, CDR1 is SGHTA and CDR2 is FQGNSA. CDR3 size: 16 residues. In nucleotides, the CDR3 is TGTGCCAGCCTCTCCGGGGGGGGCAGGATAGTGGACGAGCAGTACTTC. Translation: CASLSGGGRIVDEQYF.

Many counts were recorded for this clonotype. The rearrangement links TRBV5-6 to TRBJ1-1; 8 positions match TRBD1. This CDR3 spans 15 amino acids. Trimming removed 4 bases from V and 4 bases from J; junction bases left unmatched: 9. In germline, CDR1 is SGHDT, CDR2 YYEEEE. As DNA, the CDR3 is TGTGCCAGCAGCCTTACAGGGGGATCTCCCACTGAAGCTTTCTTT. This sequence encodes CASSLTGGSPTEAFF.

This clonotype showed up many times. The chain uses TRBV4-3 and TRBJ2-3, with no clear D. The germline gives CDR1 LGHNA, CDR2 YSLEER. The CDR3 runs to 15 residues. V was cut by 0 bases and J by 2 bases, with 9 bases left in between. This CDR3 is CASSQEGFVTDTQYF. The CDR3 DNA reads TGCGCCAGCAGCCAAGAAGGATTTGTCACAGATACGCAGTATTTT.

The chain couples TRBV6-5 to TRBJ2-2; 7 nucleotides agree with TRBD1. J lost 6 bases, V lost 6 bases, and 7 bases had no gene match. The CDR3 consists of 14 residues. Germline values: CDR1 MNHEY, CDR2 SVGAGI. CDR3 DNA: TGTGCCAGCAGACGTGACAGGGTAGCCGGGGAGCTGTTTTTT. It yields the protein CASRRDRVAGELFF.

This clonotype was observed at least ten times. The V and J genes are TRBV6-5 and TRBJ2-1, with D tentatively TRBD2 (5 bases). Trimming took 8 bases from V and 3 from J, leaving 11 bases between them. There are 13 residues in the CDR3. Germline loops: CDR1 MNHEY, CDR2 SVGAGI. The chain's CDR3 is CASGGAVYNEQFF. CDR3 DNA sequence: TGTGCCAGCGGAGGCGCAGTCTACAATGAGCAGTTCTTC.

The sample holds many counts of this clonotype. The chain couples TRBV7-2 to TRBJ1-6, with a weak D call TRBD1 (5 bases). The CDR3 spans 17 residues. Trimming left V 1 base short and J 2 bases short, with 12 bases between. Germline V gene sequence: CDR1 SGHTA, CDR2 FQGNSA. For the CDR3, the DNA is TGTGCCAGCAGCTTAGGTAGCCGGGGGACCTATAATTCACCCCTCCACTTT. As protein: CASSLGSRGTYNSPLHF.

This clonotype was detected ten times or more. The chain couples TRBV5-1 to TRBJ2-3; D perhaps matches TRBD2 (5 bases). There are 13 residues in the CDR3. V was cut by 8 bases and J by 2 bases, with 12 bases left in between. Germline CDR1 is SGHRS and CDR2 is YFSETQ. In DNA, the CDR3 is TGCGCCAGTCGAGGGTGGGCCACAGATACGCAGTATTTT. Its protein is CASRGWATDTQYF.

This clonotype was observed at least ten times. V gene TRBV7-8 combines with J gene TRBJ2-7, with D maybe TRBD1 (6 bases). The germline V gene has CDR1 SGHVS and CDR2 FQNEAQ. Trimming took 4 bases from V and 2 from J, leaving 9 bases between them. This CDR3 spans 13 amino acids. For the CDR3, the DNA is TGTGCCAGCAGCTCCACAGGGCCCTACGAGCAGTACTTC. It is translated as CASSSTGPYEQYF.

This clonotype was seen many times. CDR3 loop: CASSLGDTSSPLHF. The CDR3 nucleotides are TGTGCCAGCAGCTTAGGAGACACCAGTTCACCCCTCCACTTT. The chain is built from TRBV7-2 and TRBJ1-6; D unresolved. Per the germline V gene, CDR1 is SGHTA and CDR2 is FQGNSA. V was cut by 1 base and J by 9 bases, with 10 bases left in between. The CDR3 runs to 14 residues.

This clonotype was seen ten or more times. CDR3 nucleotide sequence: TGTGCCAGCAGCTTAGGGGGAGACACTGAAGCTTTCTTT. Residues: CASSLGGDTEAFF. The chain couples TRBV7-2 to TRBJ1-1, with D uncertain. Germline lookup yields CDR1 SGHTA and CDR2 FQGNSA. V dropped 1 base and J dropped 3 bases, with 6 bases sitting between them. The CDR3 consists of 13 residues.

In its sample, this clonotype was seen many times. The V call is TRBV6-2 or TRBV6-3, the J call TRBJ1-5, with 7 bases matching TRBD1. In germline, CDR1 is MNHEY, CDR2 SVGEGT. The V gene end was trimmed by 4 bases and the J gene end by 0 bases; junction bases not matched to a gene: 3. CDR3 length equals 15 residues. CDR3 nucleotides: TGTGCCAGCAGTTGGACAGGCTATAGCAATCAGCCCCAGCATTTT. As protein: CASSWTGYSNQPQHF.

This clonotype was detected a few times. This chain uses TRBV11-3 with TRBJ2-5; TRBD2 matches at 7 bases. The CDR3 length is 18 residues. V was clipped by 5 bases and J by 4 bases; unmatched bases: 19. Germline V gene sequence: CDR1 SGHNT, CDR2 YENEEA. This chain's CDR3 is CASSPAWGSGILGETQYF. The CDR3 region has the DNA TGTGCCAGCAGCCCTGCCTGGGGGAGCGGGATCTTGGGAGAGACCCAGTACTTC. Combining the CDR3 with reference TRBV11-3 and TRBJ2-5 gives the whole variable domain EAGVVQSPRYKIIEKKQPVAFWCNPISGHNTLYWYLQNLGQGPELLIRYENEEAVDDSQLPKDRFSAERLKGVDSTLKIQPAELGDSAVYLCASSPAWGSGILGETQYFGPGTRLLVL.

This clonotype was counted ten times or more. This chain connects TRBV7-9 to TRBJ2-7; D perhaps matches TRBD1 (6 bases). The CDR3 contains 18 residues. Germline V gene sequence: CDR1 SEHNR, CDR2 FQNEAQ (reference sequence). V was shortened by 3 bases and J by 0 bases, with 21 bases between the two germline ends. CDR3 region: CASSFGARPGHGSYEQYF. Written as DNA, the CDR3 is TGTGCCAGCAGCTTCGGTGCAAGGCCGGGACACGGCTCCTACGAGCAGTACTTC. The entire variable domain, with the rest obtained from reference TRBV7-9 and TRBJ2-7, is as follows: DTGVSQNPRHKITKRGQNVTFRCDPISEHNRLYWYRQTLGQGPEFLTYFQNEAQLEKSRLLSDRFSAERPKGSFSTLEIQRTEQGDSAMYLCASSFGARPGHGSYEQYFGPGTRLTVT.

There are many counts of this clonotype. This sequence joins TRBV6-2 or TRBV6-3 and TRBJ1-1; TRBD1 agrees at 8 bases. CDR3 length: 13 amino acids. V lost 10 bases and J lost 4; bases outside the gene matches: 8. Germline values: CDR1 MNHEY, CDR2 SVGEGT. CDR3 sequence reads: CATRRTGSTEAFF. The DNA for the CDR3 is TGTGCCACCAGAAGGACAGGGAGCACTGAAGCTTTCTTT.

This clonotype was recorded a few times. This sequence joins TRBV11-1 and TRBJ1-1; 7 positions agree with TRBD1. The germline V gene encodes CDR1 SGHAT and CDR2 FQDESV (reference sequence). The CDR3 is 17 residues long. V was clipped by 1 base and J by 1 base; unmatched bases: 9. The DNA for the CDR3 is TGTGCCAGCAGCTTAGAGACAGGGTTTCTTTGGAACACTGAAGCTTTCTTT. Its protein product is CASSLETGFLWNTEAFF.

This clonotype was seen ten or more times. V usage is TRBV7-6 and J usage is TRBJ1-1, with TRBD1 identical over 7 bases. This CDR3 region has 15 residues. The V gene end was trimmed by 4 bases and the J gene end by 0 bases; junction bases not matched to a gene: 5. Germline CDR1 is SGHVS and CDR2 is FNYEAQ. The CDR3 spells CASSSGTDMNTEAFF. CDR3 nucleotides: TGTGCCAGCAGCTCCGGGACAGATATGAACACTGAAGCTTTCTTT. Filled out from reference TRBV7-6 and TRBJ1-1, the complete variable domain reads GAGVSQSPRYKVTKRGQDVALRCDPISGHVSLYWYRQALGQGPEFLTYFNYEAQQDKSGLPNDRFSAERPEGSISTLTIQRTEQRDSAMYRCASSSGTDMNTEAFFGQGTRLTVV.

At least ten counts were recorded for this clonotype. This chain joins TRBV7-2 and TRBJ1-1, with D perhaps matching TRBD1 (5 bases). The length of the CDR3 is 14 residues. Germline loops: CDR1 SGHTA, CDR2 FQGNSA. V lost 5 bases, J lost 1 base, and 11 bases lay in between. The CDR3 reads CASSRGFRNTEAFF. CDR3 DNA sequence: TGTGCCAGCAGCCGGGGGTTTCGGAACACTGAAGCTTTCTTT.

Note on this clonotype: This may come from a read error, since a much larger clone is one base off. V usage is TRBV19 and J usage is TRBJ1-2; 8 bases are a match to TRBD1. Germline V CDR1 and CDR2: LNHDA, SQIVND (reference sequence). The CDR3 totals 14 residues. The CDR3, as DNA: TGTGCCAGTAGTTCCCTGGACAGGGACTATGGCTACATCTTC. Its protein product is CASSSLDRDYGYIF.

At least ten counts were recorded for this clonotype. The V gene is TRBV7-3, the J gene TRBJ2-1, with TRBD2 identical over 8 bases. The CDR3 covers 16 residues. Germline values: CDR1 SGHTA, CDR2 FQGTGA. Trimming took 3 bases from V and 4 from J; bases not matched to a gene: 8. CDR3 loop: CASSFRGGGGYNEQFF. DNA of the CDR3: TGTGCCAGCAGCTTTAGAGGAGGCGGGGGGTACAATGAGCAGTTCTTC. Using reference TRBV7-3 and TRBJ2-1 for the parts outside the CDR3, the full variable domain is GAGVSQTPSNKVTEKGKYVELRCDPISGHTALYWYRQSLGQGPEFLIYFQGTGAADDSGLPNDRFFAVRPEGSVSTLKIQRTERGDSAVYLCASSFRGGGGYNEQFFGPGTRLTVL.